A selection of T cell receptor beta chains follows, all from one sample in a study of blood T cell repertoires in COVID-19. The method was immunoSEQ multiplex PCR; TCRdb's version includes in-frame clones alone and lacks a portion of them. The sample has approximately 140,000 clones; roughly four fifths are singletons. The sequencing sample was made of PBMCs or T cells enriched from blood (not recorded which). The receptor source for this set is a woman between 45 and 65 years old with acute COVID-19. Both conserved end residues are part of each CDR3. The D gene is left open where the match is weak. Only part of the rows carry a size: once, few, many, or a class if the clone is expanded.

abundance | j_gene | d_gene | v_gene | CDR3aa | CDR3nt
NA | TRBJ2-7 | TRBD2 | TRBV6-1 | CASSDIAGVAYEQYF | TGTGCCAGCAGTGATATAGCGGGAGTCGCATACGAGCAGTACTTC
NA | TRBJ1-3 | NA | TRBV2 | CASSERRFSGNTIYF | TGTGCCAGCAGTGAGCGGCGGTTCTCTGGAAACACCATATATTTT
NA | TRBJ1-3 | NA | TRBV19 | CASSFRQAGGNTIYF | TGTGCCAGTAGTTTTCGACAGGCTGGTGGAAACACCATATATTTT
few | TRBJ2-7 | NA | TRBV9 | CASSVAGSHEQYF | TGTGCCAGCAGCGTAGCAGGGTCCCACGAGCAGTACTTC
once | TRBJ2-7 | TRBD1 | TRBV5-1 | CASSLGQDLTYEQYF | TGCGCCAGCAGCCTCGGACAGGACCTTACCTACGAGCAGTACTTC
NA | TRBJ2-7 | NA | TRBV10-3 | CAIRIEVPGDEDHEQYF | TGTGCCATCAGAATAGAAGTACCGGGAGACGAGGACCACGAGCAGTACTTC
NA | TRBJ2-3 | TRBD2 | TRBV18 | CASSPIGGRTTDTQYF | TGTGCCAGCTCACCGATCGGCGGGAGGACAACAGATACGCAGTATTTT
once | TRBJ1-5 | TRBD1 | TRBV19 | CASSREGASNQPQHF | TGTGCCAGTAGTAGAGAGGGGGCCAGCAATCAGCCCCAGCATTTT
NA | TRBJ2-3 | NA | TRBV28 | CATRLEGTDTQYF | TGTGCCACCCGGTTGGAGGGCACAGATACGCAGTATTTT
NA | TRBJ2-7 | TRBD2 | TRBV4-1 | CASSQGLLAGVSEQYF | TGCGCCAGCAGCCAAGGATTGTTAGCGGGAGTTAGCGAGCAGTACTTC
NA | TRBJ1-2 | NA | TRBV19 | CASSIVAGEYGYTF | TGTGCCAGTAGTATAGTGGCAGGGGAATATGGCTACACCTTC
once | TRBJ2-3 | NA | TRBV27 | CASSYNTYTQYF | TGTGCCAGCAGTTACAACACATATACGCAGTATTTT
few | TRBJ2-2 | TRBD1 | TRBV5-1 | CASSNPAGQGRTGELFF | TGCGCCAGCAGCAACCCGGCGGGACAGGGGAGGACCGGGGAGCTGTTTTTT
NA | TRBJ1-6 | TRBD1 | TRBV5-8 | CASSPTTGAPGFSPLHF | TGTGCCAGCAGCCCGACCACAGGGGCCCCGGGGTTTTCACCCCTCCACTTT
NA | TRBJ2-1 | TRBD2 | TRBV28 | CASSLGLAGMYEQFF | TGTGCCAGCAGTTTGGGACTAGCGGGAATGTATGAGCAGTTCTTC
NA | TRBJ2-5 | NA | TRBV5-6 | CASSSEEGFGETQYF | TGTGCCAGCAGCTCGGAGGAAGGGTTCGGGGAGACCCAGTACTTC
NA | TRBJ1-5 | TRBD1 | TRBV5-1 | CASSWTGGNQPQHF | TGCGCCAGCAGCTGGACAGGGGGGAATCAGCCCCAGCATTTT
NA | TRBJ2-5 | NA | TRBV27 | CASSLSPGETQYF | TGTGCCAGCAGTTTATCGCCGGGAGAGACCCAGTACTTC
NA | TRBJ2-2 | NA | TRBV27 | CASSLQGLNTGELFF | TGTGCCAGCAGTTTACAGGGGTTAAACACCGGGGAGCTGTTTTTT
NA | TRBJ2-4 | TRBD1 | TRBV7-9 | CASSLELTGANQDIQYF | TGTGCCAGCAGCTTGGAACTCACAGGGGCCAACCAGGACATTCAGTACTTC
NA | TRBJ1-2 | NA | TRBV6-5 | CASRQLNYGYTF | TGTGCCAGCCGCCAGTTAAACTATGGCTACACCTTC
NA | TRBJ1-1 | NA | TRBV20-1 | CSAPSLAEAFF | TGCAGTGCCCCGTCCTTAGCTGAAGCTTTCTTT
NA | TRBJ1-2 | TRBD1 | TRBV7-2 | CASSLAAGTGNGYTF | TGTGCCAGCAGCTTAGCGGCCGGGACAGGGAATGGCTACACCTTC
NA | TRBJ1-1 | TRBD1 | TRBV9 | CASSPRRDSRSEAFF | TGTGCCAGCAGCCCACGACGGGACAGCCGATCTGAAGCTTTCTTT
NA | TRBJ2-1 | TRBD2 | TRBV7-3 | CASTPGGRPGEQFF | TGTGCCAGCACCCCTGGCGGGAGACCCGGTGAGCAGTTCTTC
NA | TRBJ2-3 | TRBD2 | TRBV11-2 | CASSWTSGIGGDTQYF | TGTGCCAGCAGCTGGACTAGCGGGATTGGTGGAGATACGCAGTATTTT
NA | TRBJ2-7 | NA | TRBV7-9 | CASRFYGGRGSYEQYF | TGTGCCAGCAGGTTCTACGGGGGGCGAGGATCCTACGAGCAGTACTTC
NA | TRBJ1-1 | NA | TRBV7-2 | CASSLGGFNTEAFF | TGTGCCAGCAGCCTTGGCGGCTTCAACACTGAAGCTTTCTTT
NA | TRBJ2-1 | TRBD2 | TRBV11-1 | CASSSVRLAAYNEQFF | TGTGCCAGCAGCTCGGTAAGACTAGCCGCCTACAATGAGCAGTTCTTC
once | TRBJ1-1 | TRBD1 | TRBV20-1 | CSAAQGLEAFF | TGCAGTGCTGCACAGGGGCTTGAAGCTTTCTTT
NA | TRBJ1-6 | NA | TRBV19 | CASTLAMTRGNSPLHF | TGTGCCAGTACCCTCGCGATGACCCGAGGGAATTCACCCCTCCACTTT
NA | TRBJ1-3 | NA | TRBV10-3 | CAISEPIQGAGNTIYF | TGTGCCATCAGTGAGCCTATACAGGGTGCTGGAAACACCATATATTTT
NA | TRBJ2-5 | TRBD2 | TRBV19 | CASSIVAGGGETQYF | TGTGCCAGTAGTATAGTGGCGGGAGGCGGAGAGACCCAGTACTTC
NA | TRBJ2-1 | TRBD2 | TRBV19 | CASSIGLAGGLAYNEQFF | TGTGCCAGTAGTATAGGACTAGCGGGAGGGCTAGCATACAATGAGCAGTTCTTC
NA | TRBJ2-1 | NA | TRBV21-1 | CASSALYSFEQFF | TGTGCCAGCAGCGCACTCTACAGTTTCGAGCAGTTCTTC
NA | TRBJ1-1 | TRBD1 | TRBV5-1 | CASRYGTGGGQAEAFF | TGCGCCAGCAGGTACGGGACAGGGGGCGGTCAGGCTGAAGCTTTCTTT